These T cell receptor beta chains were read from a single sample in a study of radiation and T cells in renal cell carcinoma. Using immunoSEQ multiplex PCR, the repertoire was profiled, and TCRdb retains in-frame clones only, with some absent. The sample contains 50,000 to 75,000 clones, approximately 80% of which appear only once. Specimen: blood, collected from a patient whose treatment included radiotherapy and nephrectomy. The receptors were gathered from a man aged 55-75 years with renal cell carcinoma. Each CDR3 is given with its conserved first and last residue. A D gene is named only where the DNA matches it firmly.

CDR3aa: CASSSSGANVLTF
CDR3nt: TGTGCCAGCAGCTCCTCGGGGGCCAACGTCCTGACTTTC
len: 13
j_gene: TRBJ2-6
d_gene: .
v_gene: TRBV7-9

CDR3aa: CAISEDRGYGYTF
CDR3nt: TGTGCCATCAGTGAAGACAGGGGCTATGGCTACACCTTC
len: 13
j_gene: TRBJ1-2
d_gene: TRBD1
v_gene: TRBV10-3

CDR3aa: CASRPPGQGRDTQYF
CDR3nt: TGTGCCAGCAGGCCTCCCGGACAGGGCAGAGATACGCAGTATTTT
len: 15
j_gene: TRBJ2-3
d_gene: TRBD1
v_gene: TRBV9

CDR3aa: CASSLRASGDNEQFF
CDR3nt: TGTGCCAGCAGTTTAAGGGCTAGCGGGGACAATGAGCAGTTCTTC
len: 15
j_gene: TRBJ2-1
d_gene: TRBD2
v_gene: TRBV27

CDR3aa: CASSPGPQNTEAFF
CDR3nt: TGCGCCAGCAGCCCGGGACCGCAGAACACTGAAGCTTTCTTT
len: 14
j_gene: TRBJ1-1
d_gene: .
v_gene: TRBV5-1

CDR3aa: CASSRTRGGTDTQYF
CDR3nt: TGTGCCAGCAGCCGGACTAGGGGGGGCACAGATACGCAGTATTTT
len: 15
j_gene: TRBJ2-3
d_gene: .
v_gene: TRBV7-9

CDR3aa: CASSLTPGTQYF
CDR3nt: TGTGCCAGCAGCCTAACCCCCGGGACCCAGTACTTC
len: 12
j_gene: TRBJ2-5
d_gene: .
v_gene: TRBV13

CDR3aa: CASSLLTGQNEKLFF
CDR3nt: TGTGCCAGCAGCTTACTGACAGGACAGAATGAAAAACTGTTTTTT
len: 15
j_gene: TRBJ1-4
d_gene: .
v_gene: TRBV5-4

CDR3aa: CASSNRDSRQDEQFF
CDR3nt: TGTGCCAGCAGCAACCGGGACTCACGCCAGGATGAGCAGTTCTTC
len: 15
j_gene: TRBJ2-1
d_gene: .
v_gene: TRBV7-9

CDR3aa: CASSLGQGGYGYTF
CDR3nt: TGTGCCAGCAGCTTAGGTCAGGGTGGGTACGGCTACACCTTC
len: 14
j_gene: TRBJ1-2
d_gene: .
v_gene: TRBV7-6

CDR3aa: CAWERGLAGLSYNEQFF
CDR3nt: TGTGCCTGGGAGAGGGGGCTAGCGGGGCTCTCCTACAATGAGCAGTTCTTC
len: 17
j_gene: TRBJ2-1
d_gene: TRBD2
v_gene: TRBV30